The TCR beta chain under discussion was sequenced for a study of T cells after yellow fever vaccination. Unmatched junction bases numbered 7, after V lost 2 bases and J lost 7 bases. The CDR3 consists of 14 residues. Germline CDR1 is MNHEY and CDR2 is SVGEGT. Regarding the study as a whole: The secondary T-cell response peaked on day 5, not day 15, but was weaker.

A universal primer site and UMIs were added as TCR cDNA was made by 5'RACE template switching. One entry per CDR3 protein results from TCRdb running MiXCR on the 5' RACE reads. The data show around 600,000 distinct CDR3 sequences, approximately 13% seen once. Turning to this clonotype: The antigen is undetermined.

This chain joins TRBV6-2 or TRBV6-3 and TRBJ2-7, with TRBD1 matching over 8 bases. The TCR sequence derives from a man aged 25-45 years who received the YFV17D yellow fever vaccine. Specimen: PBMCs, collected on the day of the yellow fever booster vaccination. Written as DNA, the CDR3 is TGTGCCAGCAGTTACACCAGGACAGGGCCGGAGCAGTACTTC. This encodes CASSYTRTGPEQYF.